Below, one T cell receptor (beta chain) is given with its context. The clone's antigen remains unknown. Base-call qualities are not available, and no considerably larger clone is one nucleotide away. Receptor libraries were prepared by the immunoSEQ multiplex PCR assay. TCRdb mirrors the immuneACCESS table, restricted to in-frame sequences. Some clones are absent from its copies; in checked studies, under half trace to an unresolved V gene, and the reason for the others is unknown. The sample table lists fewer than 120,000 clones, approximately 88% of them with a count of one. The ten most abundant clones make up 3.5% to 4% of the sample. This entry comes from a study of control samples from healthy donors and cancer patients (dated by TCRdb to 2018 to 2021). Sequences KGHSY (CDR1) and FQNENV (CDR2) are obtained from the germline V gene. The CDR3 starts with the cysteine, ends with the phenylalanine, and has 15 residues. Only CDR3 DNA is held: 45 bases, read in frame from base 1. V gives up 2 bases and J gives up 7 bases, and the segment between their germline ends measures 15 bases.

Sequencing was done on a sample of PBMCs. Recombination connected TRBV16 to TRBJ1-5, with no reliable assignment of the D segment. The receptor's source is a woman in her sixties with lung cancer. The CDR3 sequence is CASSQTGIVGQPQHF. The nucleotide sequence is TGTGCCAGCAGCCAAACGGGGATTGTCGGCCAGCCCCAGCATTTT.